This is a list of T cell receptor beta chains from one sample in a study of identical twins. TCRdb redid the calling of the 5' RACE reads with MiXCR, one entry per CDR3 protein. The table includes fewer than 500,000 distinct CDR3 sequences, roughly 13% detected once. The same specimen was also included in a second study, on yellow fever vaccine responses in identical twins.

Sequencing was carried out using CD4+ T cells sorted from blood. The receptor set was obtained from a woman aged 18-29 years in good health. Each CDR3 is given with its conserved first and last residue. Each record gives: J gene, D gene, clone size, V gene, CDR3 protein, CDR3 DNA. A D gene is named only where the DNA matches it firmly. Clone size is given for some rows only: seen once, a few or many times, or a class if the clone is expanded.

TRBJ2-2 NA few TRBV6-2/TRBV6-3 CASSFRLVTGELFF TGTGCCAGCAGCTTCCGACTGGTTACCGGGGAGCTGTTTTTT
TRBJ2-2 NA NA TRBV5-6 CASSFTGTKGGGELFF TGTGCCAGCAGCTTCACTGGGACCAAGGGGGGCGGGGAGCTGTTTTTT
TRBJ2-3 NA NA TRBV7-8 CASSRGSSPDTQYF TGTGCCAGCAGCCGCGGGTCTTCCCCAGATACGCAGTATTTT
TRBJ2-1 TRBD1 few TRBV5-6 CASSLRFGTGASNEQFF TGTGCCAGCAGCTTGCGGTTTGGGACAGGGGCTTCCAATGAGCAGTTCTTC
TRBJ2-7 TRBD1 few TRBV5-1 CASSFEGAGYEQYF TGCGCCAGCAGCTTTGAGGGGGCGGGCTACGAGCAGTACTTC
TRBJ1-1 TRBD1 many TRBV12-3/TRBV12-4 CASSSRQGNTEAFF TGTGCCAGCAGTTCCAGACAGGGGAACACTGAAGCTTTCTTT
TRBJ2-3 TRBD2 few TRBV5-1 CASSLAAGGSTDTQYF TGCGCCAGCAGCTTGGCGGCGGGGGGCAGCACAGATACGCAGTATTTT
TRBJ2-5 TRBD1 NA TRBV4-2 CASSLMPGQGRETQYF TGTGCCAGCAGCCTAATGCCGGGACAGGGAAGGGAGACCCAGTACTTC
TRBJ2-4 NA NA TRBV5-6 CASSPGVGGGITKNIQYF TGTGCCAGCAGCCCCGGGGTAGGGGGTGGGATAACCAAAAACATTCAGTACTTC
TRBJ2-7 NA once TRBV2 CASTDTFYEQYF TGTGCCAGCACTGACACTTTCTACGAGCAGTACTTC
TRBJ2-3 TRBD2 NA TRBV2 CASSEGRGGTDTQYF TGTGCCAGCAGTGAAGGGCGGGGGGGCACAGATACGCAGTATTTT
TRBJ2-7 TRBD2 NA TRBV5-1 CASSLEGGGTYEQYF TGCGCCAGCAGCTTGGAGGGCGGGGGGACCTACGAGCAGTACTTC
TRBJ2-1 TRBD1 few TRBV2 CASSGGQGYNEQFF TGTGCCAGCAGTGGGGGACAGGGATACAATGAGCAGTTCTTC
TRBJ2-1 NA NA TRBV11-3 CASSPGGGTRNGEQFF TGTGCCAGCAGCCCGGGGGGCGGGACACGAAATGGTGAGCAGTTCTTC
TRBJ1-2 NA few TRBV6-5 CASSYARGANYGYTF TGTGCCAGCAGTTACGCCCGCGGAGCTAACTATGGCTACACCTTC
TRBJ1-1 NA once TRBV11-2 CASGARGRMNTEAFF TGTGCCAGCGGCGCCAGGGGACGCATGAACACTGAAGCTTTCTTT
TRBJ2-1 TRBD1 NA TRBV3-1 CASSQDSSGGSYNEQFF TGTGCCAGCAGCCAAGACTCGTCAGGGGGCTCCTACAATGAGCAGTTCTTC
TRBJ2-2 NA NA TRBV28 CASSLSSKGSATGELFF TGTGCCAGCAGTTTATCCTCGAAAGGGAGCGCAACCGGGGAGCTGTTTTTT
TRBJ2-1 TRBD2 few TRBV11-2 CASSRRGLVLDEQFF TGTGCCAGCAGCCGCCGGGGACTAGTTCTCGATGAGCAGTTCTTC
TRBJ2-5 TRBD2 many TRBV10-3 CATRGGEKTQYF TGTGCCACCCGGGGGGGGGAGAAGACCCAGTACTTC
TRBJ2-3 NA few TRBV18 CASSEQGVDTQYF TGTGCCAGCTCGGAACAGGGAGTAGATACGCAGTATTTT
TRBJ2-1 NA few TRBV18 CASSPPGGNNEQFF TGTGCCAGCTCACCACCGGGTGGGAACAATGAGCAGTTCTTC
TRBJ2-7 NA NA TRBV29-1 CSVESAPGVEQYF TGCAGCGTTGAATCGGCGCCCGGGGTCGAGCAGTACTTC
TRBJ2-4 NA NA TRBV6-4 CASSVSGKDIQYF TGTGCCAGCAGTGTTAGCGGCAAAGACATTCAGTACTTC
TRBJ2-2 TRBD1 NA TRBV15 CATSRGTGLNTGELFF TGTGCCACCAGCAGAGGGACAGGATTGAACACCGGGGAGCTGTTTTTT
TRBJ2-1 TRBD1 once TRBV12-3/TRBV12-4 CASSSRDRENEQFF TGTGCCAGCAGTTCCCGGGACAGGGAGAATGAGCAGTTCTTC
TRBJ2-1 NA NA TRBV29-1 CSVEDSPGSVNEQFF TGCAGCGTTGAAGATAGTCCGGGATCGGTAAATGAGCAGTTCTTC
TRBJ1-3 NA NA TRBV28 CASSLSRSPAGNTIYF TGTGCCAGCAGTTTATCTCGGTCACCCGCGGGAAACACCATATATTTT
TRBJ2-1 TRBD2 once TRBV6-2/TRBV6-3 CASSYAGEVNEQFF TGTGCCAGCAGTTATGCGGGAGAGGTCAATGAGCAGTTCTTC
TRBJ2-3 NA NA TRBV10-3 CAISESVLTATSTDTQYF TGTGCCATCAGTGAGTCGGTTTTGACGGCCACTAGCACAGATACGCAGTATTTT
TRBJ1-1 NA NA TRBV9 CASSVGALKKARGAFF TGTGCCAGCAGCGTAGGGGCACTCAAGAAAGCCAGGGGAGCTTTCTTT
TRBJ2-1 TRBD1 NA TRBV20-1 CSARVGTATGHPYNEQFF TGCAGTGCTAGGGTTGGGACGGCGACAGGGCATCCCTACAATGAGCAGTTCTTC
TRBJ2-1 NA few TRBV7-6 CASSLSSAAYNEQFF TGTGCCAGCAGCTTAAGTTCTGCCGCATACAATGAGCAGTTCTTC
TRBJ2-1 TRBD2 many TRBV7-9 CASGRTSGGAPYNEQFF TGTGCCAGCGGGCGGACTAGCGGGGGGGCGCCCTACAATGAGCAGTTCTTC
TRBJ1-5 TRBD1 many TRBV7-2 CASSLTGDNQPQHF TGTGCCAGCAGCTTAACAGGGGACAATCAGCCCCAGCATTTT
TRBJ1-1 TRBD1 many TRBV12-3/TRBV12-4 CASSPGTGTLMNTEAFF TGTGCCAGCAGCCCCGGGACAGGGACCCTCATGAACACTGAAGCTTTCTTT
TRBJ2-5 NA NA TRBV11-2 CASSFGAGRETQYF TGTGCCAGCAGCTTCGGGGCGGGGAGGGAGACCCAGTACTTC
TRBJ1-2 NA NA TRBV6-1 CASSQNGGGYGYTF TGTGCCAGCAGCCAAAATGGGGGGGGCTATGGCTACACCTTC
TRBJ2-5 NA NA TRBV7-2 CASSLVGGGRGETQYF TGTGCCAGCAGCTTAGTAGGGGGCGGGAGAGGAGAGACCCAGTACTTC
TRBJ2-7 NA few TRBV9 CASSVDPGDSHEQYF TGTGCCAGCAGCGTAGACCCCGGGGACTCCCACGAGCAGTACTTC